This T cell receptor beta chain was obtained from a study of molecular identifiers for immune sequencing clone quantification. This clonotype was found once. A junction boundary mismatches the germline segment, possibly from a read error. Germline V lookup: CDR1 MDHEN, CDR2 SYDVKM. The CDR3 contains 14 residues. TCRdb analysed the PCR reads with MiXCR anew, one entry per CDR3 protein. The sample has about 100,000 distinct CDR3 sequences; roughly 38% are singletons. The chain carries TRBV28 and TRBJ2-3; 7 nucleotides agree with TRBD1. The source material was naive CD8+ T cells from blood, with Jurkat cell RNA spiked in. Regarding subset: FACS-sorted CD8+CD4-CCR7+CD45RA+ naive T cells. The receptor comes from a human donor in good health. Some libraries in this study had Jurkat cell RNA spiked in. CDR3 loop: CASSIWGQPDTLYF. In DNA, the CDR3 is TGTGCCAGCAGTATATGGGGACAGCCAGATACGCTGTATTTT.